This is a list of T cell receptor beta chains from one sample in a study of identical twins. TCRdb called the 5' RACE reads again in MiXCR, with one record for every CDR3 protein. Of hundreds of thousands of distinct CDR3 sequences in the sample, 8.6% are singletons; the top ten hold around 0.98%. The same sample was also used in a study of yellow fever vaccine responses in identical twins.

Material for sequencing was PBMCs. The source is a woman under 30 in good health. Each CDR3 is given with its conserved first and last residue. The D gene is left open where the match is weak. Size is omitted from some rows. Given values are once, few, many or a class for expanded clones.

clone size: .
V gene: TRBV4-2
D gene: TRBD2
J gene: TRBJ2-1
CDR3 DNA: TGTGCCAGCAGTCTCAGACCCCCGGGACTAGCGGACTTTAACAATGAGCAGTTCTTC
CDR3 protein: CASSLRPPGLADFNNEQFF

clone size: few
V gene: TRBV6-2/TRBV6-3
D gene: TRBD1
J gene: TRBJ2-7
CDR3 DNA: TGTGCCAGCAGCCTTCTCCGTCGGGACAGGGAGGCGACACCCCCATCCGAGCAGTACTTC
CDR3 protein: CASSLLRRDREATPPSEQYF

clone size: .
V gene: TRBV20-1
D gene: .
J gene: TRBJ2-7
CDR3 DNA: TGCAGTGCTAGACTGGGATTCTCCTACGAGCAGTACTTC
CDR3 protein: CSARLGFSYEQYF

clone size: few
V gene: TRBV5-4
D gene: .
J gene: TRBJ2-5
CDR3 DNA: TGTGCCAGCAGCTTGAGCCAGGGCTGGGAGACCCAGTACTTC
CDR3 protein: CASSLSQGWETQYF

clone size: few
V gene: TRBV6-5
D gene: .
J gene: TRBJ2-5
CDR3 DNA: TGTGCCAGCAGTTACGGGCAGACCCAAGAGACCCAGTACTTC
CDR3 protein: CASSYGQTQETQYF

clone size: .
V gene: TRBV7-2
D gene: TRBD1
J gene: TRBJ2-3
CDR3 DNA: TGTGCCAGCAGCTACATAACCCCCGGGACAGTCTGGTATTTT
CDR3 protein: CASSYITPGTVWYF

clone size: few
V gene: TRBV20-1
D gene: .
J gene: TRBJ1-2
CDR3 DNA: TGCAGTGCTAGAACCGGGACTCGCTATGGCTACACCTTC
CDR3 protein: CSARTGTRYGYTF

clone size: few
V gene: TRBV4-1
D gene: .
J gene: TRBJ1-5
CDR3 DNA: TGCGCCAGCGGTGTCAGGGGCAATCAGCCCCAGCATTTT
CDR3 protein: CASGVRGNQPQHF

clone size: few
V gene: TRBV24-1
D gene: .
J gene: TRBJ2-1
CDR3 DNA: TGTGCCACCAGTGATCCGGGCAGGGGCGGTGGCAATGAGCAGTTCTTC
CDR3 protein: CATSDPGRGGGNEQFF

clone size: .
V gene: TRBV9
D gene: .
J gene: TRBJ1-1
CDR3 DNA: TGTGCCAGCAGCGGATATCTTGGGGGGAACACTGAAGCTTTCTTT
CDR3 protein: CASSGYLGGNTEAFF

clone size: .
V gene: TRBV28
D gene: .
J gene: TRBJ2-7
CDR3 DNA: TGTGCCAGCAGTCCACTAGCTCAAAGATACGAGCAGTACTTC
CDR3 protein: CASSPLAQRYEQYF

clone size: many
V gene: TRBV10-3
D gene: TRBD1
J gene: TRBJ2-7
CDR3 DNA: TGTGCCATCAGTGAGTCGGTGGCGGACAGGGGGCTTCAATACGAGCAGTACTTC
CDR3 protein: CAISESVADRGLQYEQYF

clone size: few
V gene: TRBV20-1
D gene: .
J gene: TRBJ2-4
CDR3 DNA: TGCAGTGCCCCACTAGGTCCCAAAAACATTCAGTACTTC
CDR3 protein: CSAPLGPKNIQYF

clone size: .
V gene: TRBV12-3/TRBV12-4
D gene: TRBD2
J gene: TRBJ2-3
CDR3 DNA: TGTGCCAGCAGCCTAAGACTAGCGGGATACGGCACAGATACGCAGTATTTT
CDR3 protein: CASSLRLAGYGTDTQYF

clone size: few
V gene: TRBV4-1
D gene: TRBD2
J gene: TRBJ2-3
CDR3 DNA: TGCGCCAGCTCTCGCCCCTCTAGCGGGAGGCCAGATACGCAGTATTTT
CDR3 protein: CASSRPSSGRPDTQYF

clone size: .
V gene: TRBV5-5
D gene: TRBD2
J gene: TRBJ2-1
CDR3 DNA: TGTGCCAGCAGCTTCAACGGGGGGGACTACAATGAGCAGTTCTTC
CDR3 protein: CASSFNGGDYNEQFF

clone size: few
V gene: TRBV29-1
D gene: .
J gene: TRBJ2-3
CDR3 DNA: TGCAGCGTGGGGTCCGCTTCAGATACGCAGTATTTT
CDR3 protein: CSVGSASDTQYF

clone size: few
V gene: TRBV15
D gene: .
J gene: TRBJ2-1
CDR3 DNA: TGTGCCACCAGCGGCGCAGCCGAGCAGTTCTTC
CDR3 protein: CATSGAAEQFF

clone size: .
V gene: TRBV29-1
D gene: .
J gene: TRBJ2-2
CDR3 DNA: TGCAGCGTCCTCGGGGACCGAGACACCGGGGAGCTGTTTTTT
CDR3 protein: CSVLGDRDTGELFF

clone size: .
V gene: TRBV29-1
D gene: TRBD2
J gene: TRBJ2-1
CDR3 DNA: TGCAGCGTTGGGGCCGGGAGGTACTTGGGGCAGTTCTTC
CDR3 protein: CSVGAGRYLGQFF

clone size: .
V gene: TRBV7-2
D gene: TRBD2
J gene: TRBJ2-5
CDR3 DNA: TGTGCCAGCAGCATGGGACTAGCGGAACAAGAGACCCAGTACTTC
CDR3 protein: CASSMGLAEQETQYF

clone size: many
V gene: TRBV18
D gene: .
J gene: TRBJ2-1
CDR3 DNA: TGTGCCAGCTCGCCACGACAGGAACAATACCTTGAGCAGTTCTTC
CDR3 protein: CASSPRQEQYLEQFF

clone size: many
V gene: TRBV29-1
D gene: TRBD2
J gene: TRBJ2-2
CDR3 DNA: TGCAGCGTTGAAGGGACTAGCGGGAAGGCCGGGGAGCTGTTTTTT
CDR3 protein: CSVEGTSGKAGELFF

clone size: many
V gene: TRBV7-2
D gene: .
J gene: TRBJ2-7
CDR3 DNA: TGTGCCAGCAGCCCGGACGGAGGATACGAGCAGTACTTC
CDR3 protein: CASSPDGGYEQYF

clone size: .
V gene: TRBV4-3
D gene: .
J gene: TRBJ2-7
CDR3 DNA: TGCGCCAGCAGCCAAGTGCCTGAGGGGACCTACGAGCAGTACTTC
CDR3 protein: CASSQVPEGTYEQYF

clone size: few
V gene: TRBV29-1
D gene: .
J gene: TRBJ1-2
CDR3 DNA: TGCAGCGCCACTCGTCCGGAAGGCTACACCTTC
CDR3 protein: CSATRPEGYTF

clone size: .
V gene: TRBV5-5
D gene: TRBD1
J gene: TRBJ1-1
CDR3 DNA: TGTGCCAGCAGCTTGGAGGTCAGGGGGTCCGCTGAAGCTTTCTTT
CDR3 protein: CASSLEVRGSAEAFF

clone size: .
V gene: TRBV5-1
D gene: .
J gene: TRBJ2-7
CDR3 DNA: TGCGCCAGCAGCTTGGCCGATCGGATGGGGGGGGCCGAATCCTACGAGCAGTACTTC
CDR3 protein: CASSLADRMGGAESYEQYF

clone size: .
V gene: TRBV20-1
D gene: .
J gene: TRBJ2-3
CDR3 DNA: TGCAGTATAGGGGTGGAGGCAGATACGCAGTATTTT
CDR3 protein: CSIGVEADTQYF

clone size: many
V gene: TRBV5-5
D gene: .
J gene: TRBJ1-2
CDR3 DNA: TGTGCCAGCAGCTTGGCCTCGACAGGCTATGGCTACACCTTC
CDR3 protein: CASSLASTGYGYTF

clone size: .
V gene: TRBV7-9
D gene: TRBD1
J gene: TRBJ2-7
CDR3 DNA: TGTGCCAGCAGCCGTATACAGGGGTACGAGCAGTACTTC
CDR3 protein: CASSRIQGYEQYF

clone size: many
V gene: TRBV20-1
D gene: .
J gene: TRBJ2-1
CDR3 DNA: TGCAGTGCTACCTCCTACAATGAGCAGTTCTTC
CDR3 protein: CSATSYNEQFF

clone size: .
V gene: TRBV15
D gene: .
J gene: TRBJ1-6
CDR3 DNA: TGTGCCACCAGCAGAGATCAGCTGACAAGCTCCTATAATTCACCCCTCCACTTT
CDR3 protein: CATSRDQLTSSYNSPLHF

clone size: few
V gene: TRBV7-8
D gene: TRBD2
J gene: TRBJ2-5
CDR3 DNA: TGTGCCAGCAGCCCCCGGGGAGGGGTCGAGACCCAGTACTTC
CDR3 protein: CASSPRGGVETQYF

clone size: many
V gene: TRBV7-9
D gene: .
J gene: TRBJ2-3
CDR3 DNA: TGTGCCAGCAGCCGCAAGACTGGCCCTAGCACAGATACGCAGTATTTT
CDR3 protein: CASSRKTGPSTDTQYF

clone size: .
V gene: TRBV28
D gene: .
J gene: TRBJ2-1
CDR3 DNA: TGTGCCAGCAGTCCTCTCGGATCGGGCTACAATGAGCAGTTCTTC
CDR3 protein: CASSPLGSGYNEQFF

clone size: many
V gene: TRBV12-3/TRBV12-4
D gene: TRBD2
J gene: TRBJ2-5
CDR3 DNA: TGTGCCAGCAGGTCTCTGGGGGGGGAGACCCAGTACTTC
CDR3 protein: CASRSLGGETQYF

clone size: few
V gene: TRBV2
D gene: .
J gene: TRBJ2-1
CDR3 DNA: TGTGCCAGCGGTGGACAGCTAACCTACAATGAGCAGTTCTTC
CDR3 protein: CASGGQLTYNEQFF

clone size: many
V gene: TRBV3-1
D gene: TRBD1
J gene: TRBJ2-1
CDR3 DNA: TGTGCCAGCAGCCAGGATCTCACAGGGGTCTACAATGAGCAGTTCTTC
CDR3 protein: CASSQDLTGVYNEQFF